This T cell receptor beta chain came from a study of blood T cell repertoires in COVID-19. At the level of the study: Acute and convalescent COVID-19 specimens originated in the United States, Italy and Spain.

V dropped 3 bases and J dropped 5; count of bases not matched to a gene: 5. The CDR3 is made up of 14 amino acids. Germline V lookup: CDR1 SEHNR, CDR2 FQNEAQ (reference sequence). Authors' methods: Researchers report that nucleated cell counts were estimated from reference gene primer amplification. The table came from immunoSEQ multiplex PCR; TCRdb's copy has only in-frame clones and leaves some out. V and J calls plus clone size are reproduced from that table; the DNA served to infer D and trimming. Counted here are approximately 68,000 clones, 80% to 90% occurring once; the ten biggest clones make up around 4.4%.

The V gene is TRBV7-9, the J gene TRBJ1-2; 8 bases align to TRBD1. The receptor was isolated from a man aged 50 to 60 with active COVID-19. The sample consisted of peripheral blood. CDR3 residues: CASSFGQGVYGYTF. In DNA, the CDR3 is TGTGCCAGCAGCTTTGGACAGGGTGTATATGGCTACACCTTC.